These T cell receptor beta chains were read from a single sample in a study of T cell repertoires in cytomegalovirus infection. TCRdb passed the reads through MiXCR, listing each CDR3 protein once. The sample contains hundreds of thousands of distinct CDR3 sequences, about a third of which appear only once. Sequencing was carried out using PBMCs. These receptors were obtained from a human donor in good health (CMV status not recorded). Some clones in this sample may be carry-over from other donors' samples. Both conserved end residues are part of each CDR3. The D gene is left open where the match is weak. Not every row has a clone size; where given, it reads once, few, many or a size class.

d_gene: NA
v_gene: TRBV6-6
j_gene: TRBJ1-5
abundance: NA
CDR3nt: TGTGCCAGCACTGCAGGGGTCAATCAGCCCCAGCATTTT
CDR3aa: CASTAGVNQPQHF

d_gene: NA
v_gene: TRBV14
j_gene: TRBJ2-5
abundance: NA
CDR3nt: TGTGCCAGCAGCCAAGTTCGATGGGAAGCAGAGCAAGAGACCCAGTACTTC
CDR3aa: CASSQVRWEAEQETQYF

d_gene: TRBD1
v_gene: TRBV6-1
j_gene: TRBJ2-7
abundance: few
CDR3nt: TGTGCCAGCGACCGACAGGGGGCTGTCAGGCAGTACTTC
CDR3aa: CASDRQGAVRQYF

d_gene: TRBD1
v_gene: TRBV7-6
j_gene: TRBJ2-1
abundance: many
CDR3nt: TGTGCCAGCAGCAAAACCGGGACAGCAAGCTACAATGAGCAGTTCTTC
CDR3aa: CASSKTGTASYNEQFF

d_gene: NA
v_gene: TRBV20-1
j_gene: TRBJ1-6
abundance: few
CDR3nt: TGCAGTGCTATCTGGGAACATGATTCACCCCTCCACTTT
CDR3aa: CSAIWEHDSPLHF

d_gene: NA
v_gene: TRBV25-1
j_gene: TRBJ2-2
abundance: NA
CDR3nt: TGTGCCAGCAGGATGGACAGACCGAACACCGGGGAGCTGTTTTTT
CDR3aa: CASRMDRPNTGELFF

d_gene: NA
v_gene: TRBV7-2
j_gene: TRBJ1-2
abundance: many
CDR3nt: TGTGCCAGCAGCTCAGTCGGGTCTTTGAGCTATGGCTACACCTTC
CDR3aa: CASSSVGSLSYGYTF

d_gene: NA
v_gene: TRBV28
j_gene: TRBJ1-2
abundance: few
CDR3nt: TGTGCCAGCAGTTTCAGCGGGACAAGTGGCTACACCTTC
CDR3aa: CASSFSGTSGYTF

d_gene: NA
v_gene: TRBV9
j_gene: TRBJ1-2
abundance: NA
CDR3nt: TGTGCCAGCAGCGTGGCAGGGGAGGATGGCTACACCTTC
CDR3aa: CASSVAGEDGYTF

d_gene: TRBD1
v_gene: TRBV6-6
j_gene: TRBJ1-1
abundance: once
CDR3nt: TGTGCCAGCAGCGGGGGTGGGACAGGGGACACTGAAGCTTTCTTT
CDR3aa: CASSGGGTGDTEAFF

d_gene: TRBD1
v_gene: TRBV5-5
j_gene: TRBJ1-2
abundance: NA
CDR3nt: TGTGCCAGCAGCTTGGTGGAGAGAGGGGGCGTTGGGTATGGCTACACCTTC
CDR3aa: CASSLVERGGVGYGYTF

d_gene: NA
v_gene: TRBV12-3/TRBV12-4
j_gene: TRBJ1-5
abundance: NA
CDR3nt: TGTGCCAGCAGCCCAATTGTGTGGCCTAACTCACCTTATAGCAATCAGCCCCAGCATTTT
CDR3aa: CASSPIVWPNSPYSNQPQHF

d_gene: NA
v_gene: TRBV18
j_gene: TRBJ2-1
abundance: many
CDR3nt: TGTGCCAGCTCACCGACCCCTAGGTACAATGAGCAGTTCTTC
CDR3aa: CASSPTPRYNEQFF

d_gene: NA
v_gene: TRBV5-6
j_gene: TRBJ1-1
abundance: NA
CDR3nt: TGTGCCAGCAGCTTGAATGGTCTGGGGAGGAACACTGAAGCTTTCTTT
CDR3aa: CASSLNGLGRNTEAFF

d_gene: TRBD2
v_gene: TRBV6-5
j_gene: TRBJ2-5
abundance: NA
CDR3nt: TGTGCCAGCAGTCAACGGACTAGCGGGAAGCCTCTCCGGGAGACCCAGTACTTC
CDR3aa: CASSQRTSGKPLRETQYF

d_gene: NA
v_gene: TRBV7-3
j_gene: TRBJ2-7
abundance: NA
CDR3nt: TGTGCCAGCAGCGTAACCAAGGGGGTGGCCTACGAGCAGTACTTC
CDR3aa: CASSVTKGVAYEQYF

d_gene: TRBD2
v_gene: TRBV6-1
j_gene: TRBJ2-5
abundance: few
CDR3nt: TGTGCCAGCACTCGATTCAGACCCGGGACTAGCGGGAGGGCCAAAGAGACCCAGTACTTC
CDR3aa: CASTRFRPGTSGRAKETQYF

d_gene: NA
v_gene: TRBV5-6
j_gene: TRBJ2-5
abundance: few
CDR3nt: TGTGCCAGCAGCTTGGTGCGGGCCAGGGCCGTCGGCCAGTACTTC
CDR3aa: CASSLVRARAVGQYF

d_gene: NA
v_gene: TRBV28
j_gene: TRBJ1-1
abundance: few
CDR3nt: TGTGCCAGCAGTTTACGTATCACTGAAGCTTTCTTT
CDR3aa: CASSLRITEAFF

d_gene: TRBD1
v_gene: TRBV7-9
j_gene: TRBJ2-1
abundance: NA
CDR3nt: TGTGCCAGCAGCTACGACAGGGGCAATGAGCAGTTCTTC
CDR3aa: CASSYDRGNEQFF